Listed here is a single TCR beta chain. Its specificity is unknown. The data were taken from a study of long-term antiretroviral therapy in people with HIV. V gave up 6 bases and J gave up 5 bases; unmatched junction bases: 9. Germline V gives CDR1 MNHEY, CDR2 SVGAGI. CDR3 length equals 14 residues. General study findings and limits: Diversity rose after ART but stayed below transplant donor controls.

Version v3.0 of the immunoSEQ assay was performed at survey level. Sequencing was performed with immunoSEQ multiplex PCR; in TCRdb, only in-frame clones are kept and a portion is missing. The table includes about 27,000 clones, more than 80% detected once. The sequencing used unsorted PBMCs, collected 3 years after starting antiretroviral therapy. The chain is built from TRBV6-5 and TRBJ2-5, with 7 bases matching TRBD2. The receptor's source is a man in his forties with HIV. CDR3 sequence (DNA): TGTGCCAGCAGGTCAAGCGGGACCCGGGAGACCCAGTACTTC. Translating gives CASRSSGTRETQYF.